The rows below give T cell receptor beta chains drawn from one sample of a study of molecular identifiers for immune sequencing clone quantification. Each CDR3 protein is one row after TCRdb ran MiXCR on the PCR reads. This table holds some 10,000 distinct CDR3 sequences, approximately 20% found once. The sequencing sample was made of naive CD8+ T cells from blood, with Jurkat cell RNA spiked in. Every receptor here comes from a human donor in good health. Some libraries in this study had Jurkat cell RNA spiked in. CDR3s include the opening cysteine and the closing phenylalanine or tryptophan. Each record gives: CDR3 protein, CDR3 DNA, J gene, D gene, clone size, V gene. The D gene is left open where the match is weak. Not all rows give a size; the values are once, few, many and, for expanded clones, a class.

CDR3aa: CSARDAGTGELFF; CDR3nt: TGCAGTGCTAGAGATGCGGGAACCGGGGAGCTGTTTTTT; j_gene: TRBJ2-2; d_gene: NA; abundance: medium-sized; v_gene: TRBV20-1
CDR3aa: CASKYGTGDLLGQYF; CDR3nt: TGTGCCAGCAAGTATGGGACAGGTGACCTCTTGGGGCAGTATTTT; j_gene: TRBJ2-3; d_gene: TRBD1; abundance: many; v_gene: TRBV2
CDR3aa: CACGGNQPQHF; CDR3nt: TGTGCCTGCGGTGGCAATCAGCCCCAGCATTTT; j_gene: TRBJ1-5; d_gene: NA; abundance: medium-sized; v_gene: TRBV30
CDR3aa: CASSDSDPGTEQFF; CDR3nt: TGCGCCAGCAGTGACTCTGACCCAGGGACTGAGCAGTTCTTC; j_gene: TRBJ2-1; d_gene: NA; abundance: medium-sized; v_gene: TRBV10-1
CDR3aa: CASGGYGYTF; CDR3nt: TGTGCCAGCGGGGGTTATGGCTACACCTTC; j_gene: TRBJ1-2; d_gene: NA; abundance: few; v_gene: TRBV19
CDR3aa: CASSTTGSSGANVLTF; CDR3nt: TGTGCCAGCAGTACCACAGGATCCTCTGGGGCCAACGTCCTGACTTTC; j_gene: TRBJ2-6; d_gene: NA; abundance: many; v_gene: TRBV12-3/TRBV12-4
CDR3aa: CASSSVGEGGTYTEAFF; CDR3nt: TGTGCCAGCAGCTCGGTCGGCGAGGGGGGTACGTACACTGAAGCTTTCTTT; j_gene: TRBJ1-1; d_gene: NA; abundance: few; v_gene: TRBV13
CDR3aa: CASSLPPGTPGEADTQYF; CDR3nt: TGTGCCAGCAGCTTACCGCCCGGGACCCCGGGAGAGGCAGATACGCAGTATTTT; j_gene: TRBJ2-3; d_gene: NA; abundance: medium-sized; v_gene: TRBV7-6
CDR3aa: CPSSHEQINQPQHF; CDR3nt: TGCCCCAGCAGCCACGAGCAGATCAATCAGCCCCAGCATTTT; j_gene: TRBJ1-5; d_gene: NA; abundance: NA; v_gene: TRBV4-1
CDR3aa: CASSFVLFTDTQYF; CDR3nt: TGTGCCAGCAGTTTTGTTCTTTTCACAGATACGCAGTATTTT; j_gene: TRBJ2-3; d_gene: NA; abundance: many; v_gene: TRBV27
CDR3aa: CASSPYSNQSQHF; CDR3nt: TGTGCCAGCAGTCCGTATAGCAATCAGTCCCAGCATTTT; j_gene: TRBJ1-5; d_gene: NA; abundance: once; v_gene: TRBV27
CDR3aa: CASSTIAGGPSYEQYF; CDR3nt: TGTGCCAGCAGTACTATAGCGGGAGGGCCATCGTACGAGCAGTACTTC; j_gene: TRBJ2-7; d_gene: TRBD2; abundance: NA; v_gene: TRBV28
CDR3aa: CSARGGRPLESSYNEQFF; CDR3nt: TGCAGTGCTAGAGGTGGGCGGCCCCTAGAGAGCTCCTACAATGAGCAGTTCTTC; j_gene: TRBJ2-1; d_gene: NA; abundance: many; v_gene: TRBV20-1
CDR3aa: CASSSGTGREKLFF; CDR3nt: TGTGCCAGCAGTTCCGGGACAGGGCGTGAAAAACTGTTTTTT; j_gene: TRBJ1-4; d_gene: TRBD1; abundance: medium-sized; v_gene: TRBV27
CDR3aa: CASSSTQISGANVLTF; CDR3nt: TGTGCCAGCAGTTCTACTCAAATCTCTGGGGCCAACGTCCTGACTTTC; j_gene: TRBJ2-6; d_gene: NA; abundance: medium-sized; v_gene: TRBV28
CDR3aa: CASSLDRVYEQYF; CDR3nt: TGTGCCAGCAGCTTGGACAGGGTCTACGAGCAGTACTTC; j_gene: TRBJ2-7; d_gene: TRBD1; abundance: few; v_gene: TRBV11-2
CDR3aa: CASSPPAWTENTGELFF; CDR3nt: TGTGCCAGCAGCCCACCCGCCTGGACAGAAAACACCGGGGAGCTGTTTTTT; j_gene: TRBJ2-2; d_gene: NA; abundance: medium-sized; v_gene: TRBV13
CDR3aa: CATSGVSTDTQYF; CDR3nt: TGTGCCACCAGTGGGGTCAGCACAGATACGCAGTATTTT; j_gene: TRBJ2-3; d_gene: NA; abundance: medium-sized; v_gene: TRBV24-1